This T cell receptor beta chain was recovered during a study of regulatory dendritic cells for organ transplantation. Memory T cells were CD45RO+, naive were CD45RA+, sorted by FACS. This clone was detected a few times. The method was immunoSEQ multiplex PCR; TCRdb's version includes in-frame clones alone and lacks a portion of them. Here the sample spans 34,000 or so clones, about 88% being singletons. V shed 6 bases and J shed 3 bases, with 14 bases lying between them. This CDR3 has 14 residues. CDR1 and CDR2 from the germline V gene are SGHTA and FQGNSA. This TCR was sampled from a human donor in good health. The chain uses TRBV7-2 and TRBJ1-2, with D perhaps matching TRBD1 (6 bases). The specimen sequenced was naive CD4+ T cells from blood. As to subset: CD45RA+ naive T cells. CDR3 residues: CASSLQGRYYGYTF. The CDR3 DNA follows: TGTGCCAGCAGTCTACAGGGACGGTACTATGGCTACACCTTC.